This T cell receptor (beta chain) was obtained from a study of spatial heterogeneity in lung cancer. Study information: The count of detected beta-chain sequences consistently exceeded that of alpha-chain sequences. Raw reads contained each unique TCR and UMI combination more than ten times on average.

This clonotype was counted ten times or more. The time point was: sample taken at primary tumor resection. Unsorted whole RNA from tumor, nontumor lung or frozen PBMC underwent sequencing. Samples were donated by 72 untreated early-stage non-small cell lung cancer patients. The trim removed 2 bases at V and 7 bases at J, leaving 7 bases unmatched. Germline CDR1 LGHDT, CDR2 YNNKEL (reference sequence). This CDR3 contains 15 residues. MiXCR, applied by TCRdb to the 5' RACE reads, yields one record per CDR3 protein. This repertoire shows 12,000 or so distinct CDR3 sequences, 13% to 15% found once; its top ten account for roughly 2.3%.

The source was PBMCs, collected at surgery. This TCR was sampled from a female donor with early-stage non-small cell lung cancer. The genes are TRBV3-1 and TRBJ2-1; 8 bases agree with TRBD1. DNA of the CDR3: TGTGCCAGCAGCCAATGGGACAGGTTGAGAAATGAGCAGTTCTTC. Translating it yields CASSQWDRLRNEQFF.